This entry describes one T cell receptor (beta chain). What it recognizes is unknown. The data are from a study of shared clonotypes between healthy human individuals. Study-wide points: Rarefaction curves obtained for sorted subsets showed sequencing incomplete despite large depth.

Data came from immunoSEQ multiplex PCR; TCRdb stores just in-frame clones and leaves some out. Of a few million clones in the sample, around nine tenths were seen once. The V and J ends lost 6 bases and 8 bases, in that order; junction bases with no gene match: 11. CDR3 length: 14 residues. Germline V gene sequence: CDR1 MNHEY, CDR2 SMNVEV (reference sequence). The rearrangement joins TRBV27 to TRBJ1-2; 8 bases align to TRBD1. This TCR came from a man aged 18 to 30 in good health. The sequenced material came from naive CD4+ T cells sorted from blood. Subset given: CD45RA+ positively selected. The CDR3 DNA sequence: TGTGCCAGCAGCCTATACAGGGGGGCTCGAGGCTACACCTTC. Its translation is CASSLYRGARGYTF.